One and the same sample provided the 30 T cell receptor beta chains below, sequenced in a study of blood T cell repertoires in COVID-19. This table comes from immunoSEQ multiplex PCR, and its TCRdb copy is limited to in-frame clones, with some not included. The sample has approximately 280,000 clones, nearly 90% seen once. The material sequenced was peripheral blood. These receptors all come from a young man with active or convalescent COVID-19.

This chain links TRBV18 with TRBJ1-5, with 11 bases identical to TRBD1. Trimming cost V 5 bases and J 6 bases; bases outside gene matches: 12. The CDR3 loop spans 17 amino acids. Germline loops: CDR1 KGHSH, CDR2 LQKENI. The DNA for the CDR3 is TGTGCCAGCTCAAGTGGACAGGGGGCTCCATGGAGTCAGCCCCAGCATTTT. It specifies CASSSGQGAPWSQPQHF.

The chain combines TRBV29-1 with TRBJ1-1; the D gene is possibly TRBD1 (5 bases). The CDR3 consists of 14 residues. Germline assignment: CDR1 SQVTM and CDR2 ANQGSEA. The germline V and J ends were trimmed by 4 bases and 4 bases, with 16 bases remaining between them. Here the CDR3 DNA reads TGCAGCGTTGCATTCGCCAGGGTCTCCACTGAAGCTTTCTTT. This codes for CSVAFARVSTEAFF.

Ten or more counts support this clone. This sample includes further DNA sequences coding for the same CDR3. The rearrangement links TRBV7-9 to TRBJ1-6, with D uncertain. Germline-derived CDR1 and CDR2 are SEHNR and FQNEAQ (reference sequence). The CDR3 sequence is 14 residues long. V was shortened by 1 base and J by 4 bases, with 5 bases between the two germline ends. CDR3 region: CASSLEQYNSPLHF. The DNA for the CDR3 is TGTGCCAGCAGCTTAGAACAATATAATTCACCCCTCCACTTT.

The V and J genes are TRBV7-3 and TRBJ1-1, with D unclear. CDR3 length: 15 amino acids. Per the germline V gene, CDR1 is SGHTA and CDR2 is FQGTGA. The chain's CDR3 is CASGYLGSLNTEAFF. As DNA, the CDR3 is TGTGCGAGCGGTTATTTGGGGAGTCTTAACACTGAAGCTTTCTTT.

CDR3 sequence reads: CASSPVGGWSYNEQFF. CDR3 coding DNA: TGTGCCAGCAGCCCTGTTGGGGGCTGGTCCTACAATGAGCAGTTCTTC. The V call is TRBV6-2 or TRBV6-3, the J call TRBJ2-1, with D possibly being TRBD1 (6 bases). This CDR3 comprises 16 residues. The ends were cut back, 6 bases at V and 1 base at J, with 16 bases in the middle. Germline CDR1 MNHEY, CDR2 SVGEGT.

Concerning this clone itself: A much larger clone lies a single base off, so this may be a read error. The V gene is TRBV7-2, the J gene TRBJ2-7; D is unclear. The V gene lost 0 bases and the J gene lost 0 bases, with 3 bases spanning the gap. CDR1 and CDR2 from the germline V gene are SGHTA and FQGNSA. The CDR3 covers 13 residues. The CDR3 reads CASSLAFSYEQYF. CDR3 nucleotide sequence: TGTGCCAGCAGCTTAGCCTTCTCCTACGAGCAGTACTTC.

This clone showed up just a few times. This chain connects TRBV27 to TRBJ1-5, with D perhaps TRBD1 (5 bases). CDR3 length: 13 amino acids. Deletions cut 6 bases from V and 4 bases from J, with 10 bases between. Germline assignment: CDR1 MNHEY and CDR2 SMNVEV (reference sequence). The CDR3 reads CASRSAGNQPQHF. CDR3 nucleotide sequence: TGTGCCAGCAGATCGGCAGGGAATCAGCCCCAGCATTTT.

The rearrangement uses TRBV5-6 and TRBJ2-2; a weak D match, TRBD1 (6 bases). This CDR3 has 15 residues. The germline V gene encodes CDR1 SGHDT and CDR2 YYEEEE. Trimming stripped 3 bases from V and 1 base from J, with 10 bases between. The CDR3 protein is CASSSGTLNTGELFF. The DNA of the CDR3 is TGTGCCAGCAGCTCGGGGACATTGAACACCGGGGAGCTGTTTTTT.

This clone showed up many times. CDR3 in amino acids: CATSDTGGNLREQFF. The CDR3 DNA sequence: TGTGCCACCAGTGATACGGGGGGAAATCTGCGGGAGCAGTTCTTC. The chain links TRBV24-1 to TRBJ2-1, with 7 bases fitting TRBD2. Trimming cost V 3 bases and J 10 bases; bases outside gene matches: 11. The CDR3 totals 15 residues. The germline V gene encodes CDR1 KGHDR and CDR2 SFDVKD.

The rearrangement joins TRBV6-5 to TRBJ2-3, with 12 bases fitting TRBD1. Trimming at V came to 7 bases and at J to 4 bases, leaving 6 bases not matched to a gene. Per the germline V gene, CDR1 is MNHEY and CDR2 is SVGAGI. This CDR3 has 15 amino acids. The CDR3 here is CASTMGQGASDTQYF. CDR3 bases: TGTGCCAGCACCATGGGACAGGGGGCATCAGATACGCAGTATTTT.

This clone showed up just a few times. The chain recombines TRBV24-1 with TRBJ1-6, with D unclear. The ends were cut back, 3 bases at V and 2 bases at J, with 13 bases in the middle. CDR3 length: 17 amino acids. Germline CDR1 is KGHDR and CDR2 is SFDVKD. This chain's CDR3 is CATSDSGAVPYNSPLHF. The DNA of the CDR3 is TGTGCCACCAGTGATAGCGGTGCAGTCCCCTATAATTCACCCCTCCACTTT.

The chain combines TRBV18 with TRBJ1-2; 7 positions match TRBD1. This CDR3 contains 15 residues. V lost 5 bases to trimming and J lost 0 bases; unmatched junction nucleotides: 6. CDR1 is KGHSH and CDR2 is LQKENI in the germline V gene. The CDR3 region is CASSSGTEPNYGYTF. The CDR3 region has the DNA TGTGCCAGCTCATCCGGGACAGAACCTAACTATGGCTACACCTTC.

The J gene is TRBJ1-3, the V gene TRBV11-2; D is unresolved. The CDR3 spans 15 residues. Trimming shortened V by 4 bases and J by 0 bases, and 10 bases separated the two germline ends. Germline-derived CDR1 and CDR2 are SGHAT and FQNNGV. In DNA, the CDR3 is TGTGCCAGCAGCTCTTTGGCCCCCTCTGGAAACACCATATATTTT. The encoded protein is CASSSLAPSGNTIYF.

With regard to this clone: The identical CDR3 is also encoded by other nucleotide sequences in the sample. The chain links TRBV13 to TRBJ1-5, with 10 positions matching TRBD1. The V gene's germline CDR1 is PRHDT and CDR2 FYEKMQ (reference sequence). The CDR3 contains 14 residues. V lost 3 bases to trimming and J lost 4 bases; unmatched junction nucleotides: 0. As DNA, the CDR3 is TGTGCCAGCAGCTTGGGACAGGGGAATCAGCCCCAGCATTTT. Protein product: CASSLGQGNQPQHF.

This clone was seen only a few times. The chain joins TRBV4-1 to TRBJ2-7; tentative D call: TRBD2 (5 bases). Trimming stripped 6 bases from V and 4 bases from J, with 19 bases between. Germline loops: CDR1 MGHRA, CDR2 YSYEKL. CDR3 size: 15 residues. CDR3 amino acids: CASRRVPGSGYEQYF. The CDR3 DNA sequence: TGCGCCAGCAGGCGAGTCCCGGGCTCGGGGTACGAGCAGTACTTC.

The chain employs TRBV3-1 (or the pseudogene TRBV3-2) and TRBJ2-7; the D gene is possibly TRBD1 (5 bases). CDR3 size: 12 residues. Trimming stripped 5 bases from V and 2 bases from J, with 7 bases between. Germline V gives CDR1 LGHDT, CDR2 YNNKEL (reference sequence). The CDR3 region has the DNA TGTGCCAGCAGCTTAGGGGCCTACGAGCAGTACTTC. It specifies CASSLGAYEQYF.

The chain uses TRBV2 and TRBJ1-1; D possibly corresponds to TRBD1 (5 bases). Germline lookup yields CDR1 SNHLY and CDR2 FYNNEI. V shed 5 bases and J shed 3 bases, with 13 bases lying between them. The CDR3 contains 14 residues. CDR3 sequence reads: CASSIVLGDTEAFF. CDR3 nucleotides: TGTGCCAGCAGTATCGTCTTAGGGGACACTGAAGCTTTCTTT.

This clone was seen more than once but under ten times. This sequence joins TRBV6-2 or TRBV6-3 and TRBJ1-5; 10 positions match TRBD1. This CDR3 has 16 amino acids. Germline V gene sequence: CDR1 MNHEY, CDR2 SVGEGT. V was clipped by 4 bases and J by 6 bases; unmatched bases: 9. The CDR3 loop is CASSLRWGQGSQPQHF. CDR3 DNA: TGTGCCAGCAGTTTACGTTGGGGACAGGGGAGTCAGCCCCAGCATTTT.

This clone was observed a single time. The gene calls are TRBV6-5 and TRBJ1-5, with D unresolved. The V end was cut by 6 bases, the J end by 2 bases, with 14 bases between. The CDR3 covers 15 residues. Per the germline V gene, CDR1 is MNHEY and CDR2 is SVGAGI. This CDR3 reads CASRAGLSGNQPQHF. The CDR3 bases are TGTGCCAGCAGGGCGGGCCTTTCGGGCAATCAGCCCCAGCATTTT.

The chain links TRBV5-5 to TRBJ2-4; TRBD1 matches at 7 bases. The CDR3 totals 15 residues. Germline V lookup: CDR1 SGHKS, CDR2 YYEKEE (reference sequence). The V and J ends lost 2 bases and 5 bases, in that order; junction bases with no gene match: 7. In DNA, the CDR3 is TGTGCCAGCAGCTTTGACAGGGCTGTCCAAAACATTCAGTACTTC. Its translation: CASSFDRAVQNIQYF.

This chain uses TRBV6-1 with TRBJ2-7, with 12 nucleotides matching TRBD2. Germline trimming cut 1 base from V and 3 bases from J; bases unmatched to any gene: 10. Germline V gene data show CDR1 as MNHNS and CDR2 as SASEGT. The CDR3 totals 18 residues. CDR3 in amino acids: CASSEGLAGGPMLYEQYF. In DNA, the CDR3 is TGTGCCAGCAGTGAAGGGCTAGCGGGGGGGCCTATGCTCTACGAGCAGTACTTC.

The J gene is TRBJ1-1, the V gene TRBV19, with a possible D match to TRBD1 (6 bases). Trimming left V 7 bases short and J 8 bases short, with 17 bases between. The CDR3 sequence is 13 residues long. Germline-derived CDR1 and CDR2 are LNHDA and SQIVND (reference sequence). The CDR3 reads CASIPRQGLEAFF. DNA of the CDR3: TGTGCCAGTATTCCGAGGCAGGGGCTGGAAGCTTTCTTT.

The chain uses TRBV13 and TRBJ2-5; 16 positions match TRBD2. Germline loops: CDR1 PRHDT, CDR2 FYEKMQ (reference sequence). J lost 4 bases, V lost 5 bases, and 7 bases had no gene match. This CDR3 region has 17 residues. The CDR3 spells CASSPGTSGGAGETQYF. For the CDR3, the DNA is TGTGCCAGCAGCCCCGGGACTAGCGGGGGGGCTGGAGAGACCCAGTACTTC. The whole variable domain, filled in from reference TRBV13 and TRBJ2-5, reads AAGVIQSPRHLIKEKRETATLKCYPIPRHDTVYWYQQGPGQDPQFLISFYEKMQSDKGSIPDRFSAQQFSDYHSELNMSSLELGDSALYFCASSPGTSGGAGETQYFGPGTRLLVL.

This clone was found once. The rearrangement links TRBV5-6 to TRBJ1-2; 7 bases agree with TRBD1. In germline, CDR1 is SGHDT, CDR2 YYEEEE. CDR3 length equals 17 residues. V lost 2 bases to trimming and J lost 1 base; unmatched junction nucleotides: 11. Written as DNA, the CDR3 is TGTGCCAGCAGCTTCGGGGACAGCCCCATCTTTAACTATGGCTACACCTTC. It yields the protein CASSFGDSPIFNYGYTF.

V is TRBV4-1 and J is TRBJ1-2; 7 bases fit TRBD1. This CDR3 has 14 residues. CDR1 and CDR2 from the germline V gene are MGHRA and YSYEKL. After removal of 0 bases from V and 11 bases from J, the junction contained 9 bases not matched to a gene. The CDR3 DNA reads as TGCGCCAGCAGCCAAGATGCGGCAGGGGGTTGGTACACCTTC. Translation gives CASSQDAAGGWYTF.

CDR3 sequence (DNA): TGTGCCAGCAGCGCGCCCGGGACTAGCGGGTACCAAGAGACCCAGTACTTC. Its translation: CASSAPGTSGYQETQYF. The V gene is TRBV13, the J gene TRBJ2-5, with 12 bases that match TRBD2. V lost 5 bases to trimming and J lost 0 bases; unmatched junction nucleotides: 7. This CDR3 comprises 17 residues. Germline V lookup: CDR1 PRHDT, CDR2 FYEKMQ (reference sequence).

The rearrangement joins TRBV11-2 to TRBJ2-3; weak D call: TRBD1 (6 bases). There are 15 residues in the CDR3. V was cut by 1 base and J by 1 base, with 9 bases left in between. Germline V gene lookup returns CDR1 SGHAT and CDR2 FQNNGV. Here the CDR3 DNA reads TGTGCCAGCAGCTTAGGGGACACCCGCACAGATACGCAGTATTTT. Its protein is CASSLGDTRTDTQYF. Based on the CDR3 plus reference TRBV11-2 and TRBJ2-3, the full variable domain is EAGVAQSPRYKIIEKRQSVAFWCNPISGHATLYWYQQILGQGPKLLIQFQNNGVVDDSQLPKDRFSAERLKGVDSTLKIQPAKLEDSAVYLCASSLGDTRTDTQYFGPGTRLTVL.

This rearrangement joins TRBV5-1 to TRBJ1-1; D might be TRBD1 (5 bases). The CDR3 runs to 13 residues. Germline V gene sequence: CDR1 SGHRS, CDR2 YFSETQ. V was trimmed by 8 bases and J by 4 bases, leaving 15 bases between them. DNA for the CDR3: TGCGCCAGTCGCCCATCCAGGGCCACTGAAGCTTTCTTT. This gives the protein CASRPSRATEAFF.

This clone was counted between two and nine times. The rearrangement uses TRBV7-2 and TRBJ2-3, with D possibly TRBD1 on 7 matching bases. CDR1 is SGHTA and CDR2 is FQGNSA in the germline V gene. Trimming took off 2 bases at V and 2 bases at J, with 17 bases between the two ends. This CDR3 is 17 amino acids long. CDR3 in DNA: TGTGCCAGCAGCTTAATGTCTGGAGGGGGCCCCACAGATACGCAGTATTTT. It codes for CASSLMSGGGPTDTQYF.

This chain uses TRBV11-2 with TRBJ2-5; 9 nucleotides agree with TRBD1. Trimming cost V 5 bases and J 4 bases; bases outside gene matches: 14. The CDR3 extends over 17 amino acids. Germline assignment: CDR1 SGHAT and CDR2 FQNNGV. The CDR3 DNA is TGTGCCAGCAGCCCGCGCTTCGGGGACAGGGATGGAGAGACCCAGTACTTC. This encodes CASSPRFGDRDGETQYF.